Below, 21 T cell receptor beta chains from the same sample are listed, as sequenced in a study of T-cell memory formation after mild COVID-19. TCRdb itself ran the 5' RACE reads through MiXCR, one entry per CDR3 protein. This sample has 210,000 or so distinct CDR3 sequences, with approximately 20% found just once. Sequencing was performed on PBMCs or a T cell subset sorted from them (not recorded which). The receptors derive from an adult woman who had mild COVID-19 (a few samples of this study predate the infection). Cell type and time point are not known.

This clonotype showed up many times. The chain employs TRBV12-3 or TRBV12-4 and TRBJ2-1; 7 positions match TRBD1. J lost 8 bases, V lost 9 bases, and 7 bases had no gene match. This CDR3 comprises 12 residues. CDR3 in amino acids: CASSTGFDEQFF. CDR3 sequence (DNA): TGTGCCAGTTCGACAGGGTTCGATGAGCAGTTCTTC.

In its sample, this clonotype was seen many times. CDR3 sequence reads: CASMAWGAYNEQFF. The CDR3 coding sequence is TGCGCCAGCATGGCTTGGGGCGCTTACAATGAGCAGTTCTTC. This chain links TRBV5-1 with TRBJ2-1; perhaps TRBD1 as D (5 bases). The germline V gene has CDR1 SGHRS and CDR2 YFSETQ. V lost 6 bases and J lost 4, with 14 bases in between. The CDR3 totals 14 residues.

The sample holds a few counts of this clonotype. The V and J genes are TRBV7-3 and TRBJ2-3; D is undetermined. The CDR3 extends over 13 amino acids. Germline CDR1 and CDR2: SGHTA and FQGTGA. Trimming cost V 4 bases and J 8 bases, with 13 bases left between them. CDR3: CASSSQSGSTQYF. The CDR3 DNA sequence: TGTGCCAGCAGCTCCCAGTCCGGAAGTACGCAGTATTTT.

The rearrangement links TRBV6-5 to TRBJ2-1; 9 positions agree with TRBD2. With V trimmed by 6 bases and J by 0 bases, 6 bases remained unmatched. This CDR3 is 16 amino acids long. CDR1 and CDR2 from the germline V gene are MNHEY and SVGAGI. The CDR3: CASRVLAGSSYNEQFF. The CDR3 DNA reads TGTGCCAGCAGAGTACTAGCGGGCAGCTCCTACAATGAGCAGTTCTTC.

In nucleotides, the CDR3 is TGTGCCATCACTGACGGGACAGTCTCCTACGAGCAGTACTTC. The encoded protein is CAITDGTVSYEQYF. This chain links TRBV10-3 with TRBJ2-7; TRBD1 matches at 7 bases. Germline-derived CDR1 and CDR2 are ENHRY and SYGVKD. V gave up 7 bases and J gave up 0 bases; unmatched junction bases: 6. The CDR3 runs to 14 residues.

Concerning this clonotype: One end of the junction fails to match germline, which may point to a read error. The chain couples TRBV9 to TRBJ2-1, with D tentatively TRBD2 (5 bases). CDR3 length: 14 amino acids. Germline V gives CDR1 SGDLS, CDR2 YYNGEE. The CDR3 bases are TGTGACAGCAGCGGCCCCGCCAGGCGGGCCGAGCAGTTCTTC. It specifies CDSSGPARRAEQFF.

The chain combines TRBV29-1 with TRBJ1-1; 7 bases align to TRBD1. Trimming at V came to 6 bases and at J to 5 bases, leaving 9 bases not matched to a gene. This CDR3 is 13 amino acids long. Looked up from germline, CDR1 is SQVTM and CDR2 is ANQGSEA. The CDR3 bases are TGCAGCGTCCGACAGGGAGGTGAAACTGAAGCTTTCTTT. Protein sequence: CSVRQGGETEAFF.

This clonotype occurred a few times. V gene TRBV18 combines with J gene TRBJ1-1, with 7 bases fitting TRBD1. Germline V lookup: CDR1 KGHSH, CDR2 LQKENI. The CDR3 is 15 residues long. The junction had 4 bases not matched to a gene; V was cut back by 1 base and J by 2 bases. The chain's CDR3 is CASSPRVGGNTEAFF. The CDR3 nucleotides are TGTGCCAGCTCACCACGGGTAGGGGGCAACACTGAAGCTTTCTTT.

This clonotype occurred a few times. The rearrangement links TRBV5-1 to TRBJ1-1; perhaps TRBD1 as D (5 bases). Germline loops: CDR1 SGHRS, CDR2 YFSETQ. The CDR3 runs 14 residues. V was clipped by 4 bases and J by 0 bases, with 10 bases between them. The CDR3 DNA sequence: TGCGCCAGCAGCCACCAGGGAATGAACACTGAAGCTTTCTTT. This codes for CASSHQGMNTEAFF.

CDR3 protein: CASTPRVGNYGYTF. The CDR3 region has the DNA TGTGCCAGCACCCCACGGGTAGGGAACTATGGCTACACCTTC. The chain combines TRBV12-3 or TRBV12-4 with TRBJ1-2; unclear D gene. The CDR3 sequence is 14 residues long. Trimming removed 7 bases from V and 2 bases from J, with 14 bases in between.

This clonotype was seen a handful of times. The CDR3 protein is CASSSPGQAKNIQYF. In DNA form, the CDR3 reads TGTGCCAGCAGTTCCCCCGGACAGGCCAAAAACATTCAGTACTTC. This chain links TRBV6-5 with TRBJ2-4, with D possibly being TRBD1 (6 bases). The CDR3 contains 15 residues. V was pared by 4 bases and J by 1 base, with 11 bases between. Germline assignment: CDR1 MNHEY and CDR2 SVGAGI.

Only one count was recorded for this clonotype. This chain joins TRBV24-1 and TRBJ2-4, with TRBD1 matching 8 bases. Trimming at V came to 2 bases and at J to 7 bases, leaving 12 bases not matched to a gene. Germline V gene sequence: CDR1 KGHDR, CDR2 SFDVKD. The CDR3 runs to 17 residues. The CDR3 is CATSDSPRTGYGNIQYF. The CDR3 DNA follows: TGTGCCACCAGTGATTCCCCCCGGACAGGGTATGGGAACATTCAGTACTTC.

A few counts support this clonotype. The chain couples TRBV5-1 to TRBJ2-3; TRBD1 matches 7 bases. The CDR3 runs to 16 residues. Germline loops: CDR1 SGHRS, CDR2 YFSETQ. V lost 4 bases, J lost 1 base, and 9 bases stayed unmatched. The CDR3 is CASSPFNRGGTDTQYF. Written as DNA, the CDR3 is TGCGCCAGCAGCCCGTTCAACAGGGGAGGCACAGATACGCAGTATTTT. The whole variable domain, remainder taken from reference TRBV5-1 and TRBJ2-3, is KAGVTQTPRYLIKTRGQQVTLSCSPISGHRSVSWYQQTPGQGLQFLFEYFSETQRNKGNFPGRFSGRQFSNSRSEMNVSTLELGDSALYLCASSPFNRGGTDTQYFGPGTRLTVL.

In its sample, this clonotype was seen a few times. The chain links TRBV12-3 or TRBV12-4 to TRBJ1-2; D possibly corresponds to TRBD1 (5 bases). Trimming removed 6 bases from V and 6 bases from J, with 11 bases in between. The CDR3 loop spans 12 amino acids. The chain's CDR3 is CASSRGRNGYTF. CDR3 bases: TGTGCCAGCAGCCGGGGCAGGAATGGCTACACCTTC.

The rearrangement joins TRBV20-1 to TRBJ1-2; 11 bases are shared with TRBD1. V was pared by 5 bases and J by 4 bases, with 3 bases of the junction left unmatched. Germline CDR1 DFQATT, CDR2 SNEGSKA (reference sequence). CDR3 length: 13 amino acids. This CDR3 is CSARDRGIYGYTF. The CDR3 DNA reads as TGCAGTGCTCGGGACAGGGGGATCTATGGCTACACCTTC.

This clonotype was observed a handful of times. CDR3 sequence: CASSSRGSGGTQYF. The CDR3 nucleotides are TGCGCCAGCAGCTCGCGCGGCTCCGGAGGGACCCAGTACTTC. The genes are TRBV5-1 and TRBJ2-5; the D gene is possibly TRBD2 (5 bases). Trimming stripped 3 bases from V and 7 bases from J, with 16 bases between. Germline CDR1 reads SGHRS; CDR2 reads YFSETQ. This CDR3 is built from 14 residues.

A word on this clonotype: A read error may produce the germline difference seen at one junction end. V gene TRBV5-4 combines with J gene TRBJ2-7; no reliable D call. The CDR3 runs 14 residues. CDR1 SGHNT and CDR2 YYREEE come from the germline V gene (reference sequence). The CDR3 spells CATSIIPDKYEQYF. In DNA, the CDR3 is TGTGCCACCAGCATAATCCCGGATAAATACGAGCAGTACTTC.

This clonotype came up a few times. This chain uses TRBV7-6 with TRBJ2-1, with D possibly TRBD2 on 6 matching bases. V was clipped by 1 base and J by 5 bases, with 12 bases between them. The CDR3 covers 15 residues. Germline CDR1 SGHVS, CDR2 FNYEAQ. The CDR3 is CASSLEASAHNEQFF. In DNA, the CDR3 is TGTGCCAGCAGCTTAGAGGCTAGCGCTCACAATGAGCAGTTCTTC.

This rearrangement joins TRBV5-1 to TRBJ1-1, with D unresolved. V lost 0 bases and J lost 1, with 7 bases in between. The CDR3 totals 14 residues. Germline-derived CDR1 and CDR2 are SGHRS and YFSETQ. CDR3 in amino acids: CASSLGNPNTEAFF. CDR3 coding DNA: TGCGCCAGCAGCTTGGGGAACCCGAACACTGAAGCTTTCTTT.

This clonotype has a handful of counts. The CDR3 region has the DNA TGTGCCAGCAGCCAAGTGGGGGGGCGAACTGAAGCTTTCTTT. Protein product: CASSQVGGRTEAFF. The chain employs TRBV3-1 and TRBJ1-1; TRBD1 is a possible D gene (6 bases). Germline CDR1 is LGHDT and CDR2 is YNNKEL (reference sequence). Trimming cost V 1 base and J 5 bases, with 11 bases left between them. The CDR3 is made up of 14 amino acids.

V usage is TRBV12-3 or TRBV12-4 and J usage is TRBJ2-7; TRBD1 aligns across 10 bases. This CDR3 has 14 amino acids. Trimming cost V 7 bases and J 1 base; bases outside gene matches: 4. CDR3 bases: TGTGCCAGCACCCAGGGACAGGGGTCCTACGAGCAGTACTTC. The encoded protein is CASTQGQGSYEQYF.